The entry that follows covers one T cell receptor beta chain sequence. Which antigen it targets is not known. No quality values exist for individual bases; no much larger clone is one base distant. This sample stems from a study of cytomegalovirus exposure and HLA in healthy donors (dated by TCRdb to about 2017). Study-wide context: In an earlier analysis of some 610 of the donors, 276 Gb of sequence data and some 120 million unique TCR beta sequences from roughly 190 million T cells were reported. Approximately 300 gigabases of sequencing data and 75 million to 85 million unique TCR sequences made up an early release that covered several hundred HLA-typed donors. An earlier analysis of around 640 of the donors used high-throughput TCR beta sequencing to judge whether each TCR beta V gene segment behaved as functional or pseudogenic. Typing coverage varied by locus: about 629-630 donors for A, B, C, DRB1 and DQB1; roughly 560 for DQA1; 600 to 610 for DPA1; 450 to 480 for DPB1. In a later analysis, previously published TCR beta repertoires from several hundred donors were re-analyzed and high-resolution HLA genotyping was added so that TCR occurrence patterns could be studied. The study combined high-throughput TCR immunosequencing, statistical association of individual TCRs with disease status, and machine learning to predict cytomegalovirus infection status. The study aimed to test whether signatures of past pathogen exposure could be identified by cataloging public T cell receptors. Rather than drawing on any new phenotypic data, the later analysis identified candidate immune exposures from TCR beta sequences and the way those sequences occurred across donors. Besides the first cohort of 500 to 700 subjects, a separate validation cohort made up of around 120 different subjects was used. The T cell repertoires of some 700 subjects were profiled by immunosequencing and related to cytomegalovirus serostatus. Class I and class II HLA loci were covered by the typing at four-digit resolution. Among about 360 genotyped donors of the cohort, an average of around 240,000 unique TCR beta nucleotide sequences were sequenced per donor, about a sixth of them non-productive. A later genetic analysis used genome-wide SNP genotypes for about 55% of the 666 donors, treating that subset as a discovery cohort. Of the 300 to 450 genotyped donors, approximately 83% fell in the genetic ancestry cluster associated with self-reported Caucasian donors. Every discovery cohort repertoire had been produced on one sequencing platform. Roughly five DR-DQ haplotypes were handled as single units for association and clustering, since linkage in the cohort was strong. Donor age, sex, ethnicity and CMV serostatus were collected together with the repertoire data.

In total, 666 healthy bone marrow donors made up the cohort. At the time of sampling, every cohort member was nominally healthy, though immune exposures that went unrecorded were likely present. The donor tested CMV seropositive, placing the donor among the 250 to 350 seropositive members of the cohort. A peripheral blood sample was collected from each donor, and TCR beta sequencing was performed on peripheral blood mononuclear cells. Genomic DNA extraction from the blood cell samples was performed with the Qiagen DNeasy Blood Extraction Kit. General findings and caveats noted by the study authors: The only immune exposure information available for the cohort was CMV serostatus. Across donors, most TCR sequences were observed very rarely, whereas some public TCRs were present in many individuals. Because HLA typing was unavailable for some donors at each locus, only the typed subset was used in association tests. An earlier analysis of approximately 600 of the donors showed that most TCR beta V segments appeared in productive rearrangements either about 87% or about 30% of the time, which broadly matched IMGT annotations. The authors suggested that the approach could potentially be generalized to other disease states and immunological phenotypes. A further reported finding was that TCR beta sequences accurately predicted the HLA-A and HLA-B alleles for most subjects in the first cohort. A few of the identified cytomegalovirus-associated TCR beta chains were confirmed in vitro to be specific for cytomegalovirus antigens. Roughly uniform sequencing depth across donors was assumed in presence/absence analyses, although this assumption may not hold. When HLA alleles, especially DR and DQ, strongly co-occurred, TCR associations were difficult to assign to individual alleles. A later analysis reported that several top co-occurrence clusters appeared linked to parvovirus B19, influenza, CMV and Epstein-Barr virus. Specific HLA alleles were associated with 18,000 or so TCR beta sequences at a false discovery rate of 0.05 in a later analysis. The sequencing pipeline was judged likely to have produced a cluster of highly shared sequence variants as a technical artifact. Most CMV-associated TCR beta chains appeared to be HLA-restricted in a later analysis, and the HLA associations seemed to be driven largely by CMV exposure. Correlated functional status among segregating V segments might reflect linkage disequilibrium, but an unknown experimental factor could not be ruled out. Compared with the approximately 720-donor mean, donors in an Asian-associated ancestry cluster had fewer N-insertions in productive TCRs, according to a later genetic analysis. Cytomegalovirus status was reported to be diagnosed by the classifier with high specificity and sensitivity in both the original and validation cohorts. The study listed 150 to 200 TCR beta chains as associated with cytomegalovirus. The earlier analysis of fewer than 750 of the donors excluded some 16 rarely observed V segments, including chromosome 9 orphons, because counts were too low. This cohort had only TCR beta chains sequenced, and the lack of alpha or paired-chain data limited which features could be detected. An association between a missense DCLRE1C variant and V-gene and J-gene trimming of TCR beta chains was found in a later genetic analysis and replicated in an independent cohort. In a later analysis, HLA-associated TCR beta chains showed more clonal expansion and lower generation probabilities than non-associated chains that were equally common. In a later analysis, TCR association rates were found to vary across HLA loci, with the most associated TCRs seen for DRB1 alleles and the fewest for HLA-C alleles.

The library was made by the immunoSEQ multiplex PCR assay. For the multiplex PCR, a mixture combining 60 forward primers for TCR Vbeta segments and 13 reverse primers for TCR Jbeta segments was used. A multiplex PCR assay on genomic DNA amplified the CDR3 region of rearranged TCR beta genes. The amplified TCR beta libraries were sequenced on the Illumina HiSeq System as 87-base-pair reads. In the source study's methods: A later analysis counted some 74 million unique TCR beta chains across the approximately 700 repertoires, and some 12 million of these chains were shared by at least two donors. To remove PCR and sequencing errors, raw reads were error-corrected and collapsed into unique sequences using a nearest-neighbor algorithm that merged closely related sequences. Alignment of CDR3 sequences to IMGT reference sequences was used to assign V, D and J gene segments. Each retained sequence needed at least a six-nucleotide match to both a V gene segment and a J gene segment. Rearrangements were called productive when the CDR3 lacked stop codons and stayed in frame with V and J; all others were non-productive. CDR3 was defined according to IMGT convention as the region running from the second conserved V-encoded cysteine to the conserved J-encoded phenylalanine. The earlier analysis of roughly 590 of the donors excluded any sequence lacking an unambiguous match to a single V gene segment. An earlier analysis of 500 to 700 of the donors classified V segments as functional when productive rearrangements were above 56.7% and as segregating when the standard deviation between donors was above 5%. A statistical classification framework was built to diagnose cytomegalovirus status from the catalog of TCR beta chain sequences. V and J gene assignment, in a later analysis, came from comparing TCR nucleotide sequences with IMGT/GENE-DB human TR gene sequences. Using the TCRdist pipeline, a later analysis assigned CDR3 sequences along with most-parsimonious VDJ recombination scenarios. In a later analysis, every TCR beta chain was defined by the combination of its CDR3 amino acid sequence and its V-gene family, and reads without a unique V-gene family were dropped. As a way to deal with suspected cross-contamination and a sequencing artifact, a later analysis dropped over 550 nucleotide sequences that were highly shared and had low generation probability. For each public chain, a later analysis derived a clonal expansion index from normalized ranks of inferred template counts within each repertoire. A later analysis computed generation probabilities with a VDJ recombination model fitted to out-of-frame rearrangements, and checked the results against IGoR. Hypergeometric tests were used in a later analysis to score TCR-TCR, TCR-HLA and TCR-CMV co-occurrence, with a repertoire-size bias correction applied to the TCR pairs. False discovery rates were estimated in a later analysis by permuting HLA or CMV assignments 20 times. A later analysis grouped co-occurring TCRs with DBSCAN, adding TCRdist sequence similarity when clustering within HLA-allele-positive subsets. Repertoires with fewer than 30,000 or more than 120,000 public chains were left out of co-occurrence clustering, as were five repertoires with anomalous nucleotide sharing. The immuneACCESS repertoire file appears here via TCRdb, limited to in-frame rearrangements. These files lack a portion of the clones; in checked studies, under half of the deficit traces to unresolved V genes, and the cause of the others is not known. V and J calls and clone size are given by that table; D and trimming were obtained from the DNA. The sample table records 150,000 to 180,000 clones; 60% to 80% of these occur just once. The ten biggest clones cover about 13% of the sample.

The sequenced sample was PBMCs. This TCR was sampled from a man in his thirties or forties in good health and CMV-seropositive.

The CDR3 protein: CSVGTSGLSYNEQFF. The DNA reads as follows: TGCAGCGTTGGGACTAGCGGTCTCTCCTACAATGAGCAGTTCTTC. This chain joins TRBV29-1 to TRBJ2-1; TRBD2 aligns with 10 central bases. Trimming accounts for 4 bases at V and 0 bases at J, while the number of junction bases matched to no gene is 3. CDR1 SQVTM and CDR2 ANQGSEA were looked up in the germline V gene. From cysteine to phenylalanine, the CDR3 is 15 amino acids long. Just CDR3 DNA is preserved here, 45 bases in frame from base 1.